These 7 T cell receptor beta chains originate from one sample sequenced in a study of cytomegalovirus exposure and HLA in healthy donors. PCR used 60 Vbeta primers and 13 Jbeta primers. Assay: immunoSEQ multiplex PCR; the TCRdb copy retains only in-frame clones and omits some. The sample contains approximately 190,000 clones, around four fifths of which appear only once. The sample taken for sequencing was PBMCs. These TCRs come from a woman under 30 in good health and CMV-seronegative.

This clone was seen once. The rearrangement links TRBV6-1 to TRBJ2-3, with 12 bases matching TRBD2. The CDR3 is made up of 18 amino acids. Trimming took 2 bases from V and 0 from J; bases not matched to a gene: 6. The germline V gene encodes CDR1 MNHNS and CDR2 SASEGT. CDR3 nucleotide sequence: TGTGCCAGCAGTGAAATGCGGACTAGCGGGGCTAGCACAGATACGCAGTATTTT. Its protein is CASSEMRTSGASTDTQYF.

This clone was observed a few times. The chain recombines TRBV28 with TRBJ2-7, with D unresolved. The germline V and J ends were trimmed by 7 bases and 6 bases, with 13 bases remaining between them. The CDR3 is 12 amino acids. CDR1 is MDHEN and CDR2 is SYDVKM in the germline V gene. The CDR3 loop is CASNTAPGEQYF. The CDR3 DNA sequence: TGTGCCAGCAACACTGCTCCGGGCGAGCAGTACTTC.

The V and J genes are TRBV7-3 and TRBJ1-1, with D unresolved. Trimming removed 1 base from V and 3 bases from J, with 9 bases in between. This CDR3 is built from 14 residues. Germline assignment: CDR1 SGHTA and CDR2 FQGTGA. For the CDR3, the DNA is TGTGCCAGCAGCTTAAACAGCGGGGACACTGAAGCTTTCTTT. This gives the protein CASSLNSGDTEAFF.

The chain combines TRBV27 with TRBJ1-5; 7 bases are shared with TRBD1. Unmatched junction bases numbered 5, after V lost 8 bases and J lost 7 bases. The germline CDR1 and CDR2 sequences are MNHEY and SMNVEV (reference sequence). This CDR3 region has 12 residues. The CDR3 loop is CASGQGDQPQHF. DNA of the CDR3: TGTGCCAGCGGGCAGGGGGACCAGCCCCAGCATTTT.

This rearrangement joins TRBV13 to TRBJ2-7; TRBD1 agrees at 10 bases. CDR1 PRHDT and CDR2 FYEKMQ come from the germline V gene (reference sequence). Trimming at V came to 3 bases and at J to 5 bases, leaving 7 bases not matched to a gene. This CDR3 spans 15 amino acids. CDR3 nucleotide sequence: TGTGCCAGCAGCTTGTCGGGACAGGGGTTACACGAGCAGTACTTC. Translation: CASSLSGQGLHEQYF. Using reference TRBV13 and TRBJ2-7 for the parts outside the CDR3, the full variable domain is AAGVIQSPRHLIKEKRETATLKCYPIPRHDTVYWYQQGPGQDPQFLISFYEKMQSDKGSIPDRFSAQQFSDYHSELNMSSLELGDSALYFCASSLSGQGLHEQYFGPGTRLTVT.

The chain has TRBV9 and TRBJ2-5, with 13 bases that match TRBD2. The CDR3 sequence is 16 residues long. The J segment lost 5 bases and the V segment lost 7 bases, leaving 11 bases of the junction unmatched. Germline CDR1 reads SGDLS; CDR2 reads YYNGEE. The CDR3: CASSLSGTSGMETQYF. The CDR3 nucleotides are TGTGCCAGCTCACTCTCCGGGACTAGCGGGATGGAGACCCAGTACTTC.

The chain has TRBV6-5 and TRBJ1-1, with D perhaps TRBD1 (6 bases). Germline CDR1 is MNHEY and CDR2 is SVGAGI. The CDR3 is 13 residues long. The ends were cut back, 4 bases at V and 7 bases at J, with 13 bases in the middle. The CDR3 reads CASSLQGEGEAFF. CDR3 coding DNA: TGTGCCAGCAGTTTACAGGGCGAGGGTGAAGCTTTCTTT.